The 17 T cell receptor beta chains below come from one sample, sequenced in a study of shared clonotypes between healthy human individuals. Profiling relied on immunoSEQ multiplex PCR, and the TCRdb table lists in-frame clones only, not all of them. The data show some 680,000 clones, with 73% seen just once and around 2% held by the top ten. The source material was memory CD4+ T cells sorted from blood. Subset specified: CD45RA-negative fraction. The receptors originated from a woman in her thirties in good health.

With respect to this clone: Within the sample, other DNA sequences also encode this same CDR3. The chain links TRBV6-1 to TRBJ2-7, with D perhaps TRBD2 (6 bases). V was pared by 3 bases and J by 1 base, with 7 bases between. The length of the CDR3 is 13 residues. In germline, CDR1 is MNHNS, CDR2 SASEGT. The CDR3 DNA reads TGTGCCAGCAGTGAGGCGGGATCCTACGAGCAGTACTTC. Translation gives CASSEAGSYEQYF.

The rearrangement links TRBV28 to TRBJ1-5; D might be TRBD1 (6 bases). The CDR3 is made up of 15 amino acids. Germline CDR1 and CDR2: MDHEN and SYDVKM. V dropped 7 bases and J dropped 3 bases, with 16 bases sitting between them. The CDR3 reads CASKNSDSVNQPQHF. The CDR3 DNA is TGTGCCAGCAAAAACTCGGACAGTGTCAATCAGCCCCAGCATTTT.

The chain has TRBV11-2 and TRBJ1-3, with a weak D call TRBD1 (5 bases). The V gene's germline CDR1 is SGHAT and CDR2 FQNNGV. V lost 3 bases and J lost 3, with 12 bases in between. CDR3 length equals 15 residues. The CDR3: CASSFGGVYGNTIYF. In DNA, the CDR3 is TGTGCCAGCAGCTTCGGAGGGGTCTATGGAAACACCATATATTTT.

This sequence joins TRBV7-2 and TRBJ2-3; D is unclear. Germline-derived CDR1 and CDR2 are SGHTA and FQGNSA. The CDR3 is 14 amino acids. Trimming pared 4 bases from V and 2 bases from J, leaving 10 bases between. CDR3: CASSSRQTTDTQYF. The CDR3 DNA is TGTGCCAGCAGCTCCCGCCAGACCACAGATACGCAGTATTTT.

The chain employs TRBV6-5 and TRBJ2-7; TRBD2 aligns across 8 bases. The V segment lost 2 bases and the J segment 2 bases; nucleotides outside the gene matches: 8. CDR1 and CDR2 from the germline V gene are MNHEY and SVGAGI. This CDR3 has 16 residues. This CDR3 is CASSYLRSGSTYEQYF. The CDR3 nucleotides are TGTGCCAGCAGTTACCTTAGGAGCGGGAGTACCTACGAGCAGTACTTC.

CDR3 protein: CASNPGSTDTQYF. CDR3 in DNA: TGCGCCAGCAACCCGGGGAGCACAGATACGCAGTATTTT. The chain employs TRBV5-1 and TRBJ2-3, with D tentatively TRBD2 (5 bases). From germline, CDR1 is SGHRS and CDR2 YFSETQ. The CDR3 has 13 amino acids. V was clipped by 6 bases and J by 0 bases, with 8 bases between them.

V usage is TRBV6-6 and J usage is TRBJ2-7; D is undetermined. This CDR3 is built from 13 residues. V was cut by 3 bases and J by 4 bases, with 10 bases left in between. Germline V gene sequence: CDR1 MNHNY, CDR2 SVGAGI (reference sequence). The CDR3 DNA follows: TGTGCCAGCAGTTATGTACCTGAGTACGAGCAGTACTTC. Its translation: CASSYVPEYEQYF.

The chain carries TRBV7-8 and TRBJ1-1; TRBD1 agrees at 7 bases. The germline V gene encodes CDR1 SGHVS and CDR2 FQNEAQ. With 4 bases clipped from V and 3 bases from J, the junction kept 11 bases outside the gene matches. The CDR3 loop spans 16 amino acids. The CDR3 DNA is TGTGCCAGCAGCTATCAAGCGCACAGGGGAGACACTGAAGCTTTCTTT. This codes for CASSYQAHRGDTEAFF.

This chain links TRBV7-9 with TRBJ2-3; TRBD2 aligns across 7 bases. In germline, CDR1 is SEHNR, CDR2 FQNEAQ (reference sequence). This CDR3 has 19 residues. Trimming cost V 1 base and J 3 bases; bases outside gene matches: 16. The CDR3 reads CASSLVSPAAGVWTDTQYF. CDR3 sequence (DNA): TGTGCCAGCAGCTTAGTCTCCCCTGCGGCGGGAGTATGGACAGATACGCAGTATTTT. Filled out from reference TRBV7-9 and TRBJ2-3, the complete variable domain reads DTGVSQNPRHKITKRGQNVTFRCDPISEHNRLYWYRQTLGQGPEFLTYFQNEAQLEKSRLLSDRFSAERPKGSFSTLEIQRTEQGDSAMYLCASSLVSPAAGVWTDTQYFGPGTRLTVL.

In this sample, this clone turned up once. The CDR3 spells CASSDGTSGRIETQYF. CDR3 sequence (DNA): TGCGCCAGCAGTGATGGGACTAGCGGGAGAATAGAGACCCAGTACTTC. The chain employs TRBV10-1 and TRBJ2-5; 14 bases are a match to TRBD2. The CDR3 extends over 16 amino acids. Trimming cost V 3 bases and J 4 bases; bases outside gene matches: 4. Germline CDR1 is WNHNN and CDR2 is SYGVQD (reference sequence).

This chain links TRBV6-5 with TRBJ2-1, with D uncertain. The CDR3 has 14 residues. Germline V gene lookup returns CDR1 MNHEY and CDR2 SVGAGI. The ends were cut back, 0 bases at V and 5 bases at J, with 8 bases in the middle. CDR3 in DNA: TGTGCCAGCAGTTACTCCCAGGCTAACAATGAGCAGTTCTTC. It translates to CASSYSQANNEQFF.

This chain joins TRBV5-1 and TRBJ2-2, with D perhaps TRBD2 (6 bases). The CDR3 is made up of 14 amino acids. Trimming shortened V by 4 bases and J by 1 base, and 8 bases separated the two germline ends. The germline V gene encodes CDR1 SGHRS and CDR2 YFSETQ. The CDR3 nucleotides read TGCGCCAGCAGCCCAGCGGGGAACACCGGGGAGCTGTTTTTT. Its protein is CASSPAGNTGELFF. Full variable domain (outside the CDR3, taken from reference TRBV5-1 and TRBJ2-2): KAGVTQTPRYLIKTRGQQVTLSCSPISGHRSVSWYQQTPGQGLQFLFEYFSETQRNKGNFPGRFSGRQFSNSRSEMNVSTLELGDSALYLCASSPAGNTGELFFGEGSRLTVL.

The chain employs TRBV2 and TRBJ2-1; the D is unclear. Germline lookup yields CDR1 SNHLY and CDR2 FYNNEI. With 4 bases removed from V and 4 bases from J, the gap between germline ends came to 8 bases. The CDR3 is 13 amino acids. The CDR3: CASSVGLYNEQFF. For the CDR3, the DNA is TGTGCCAGCAGTGTCGGGCTATACAATGAGCAGTTCTTC.

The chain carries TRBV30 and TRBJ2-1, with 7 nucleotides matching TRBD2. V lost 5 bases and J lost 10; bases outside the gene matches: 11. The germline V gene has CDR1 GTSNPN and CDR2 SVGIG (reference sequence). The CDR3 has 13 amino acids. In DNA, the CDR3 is TGTGCCTGGGGGACTATTTGGGATCGAGAGCAGTTCTTC. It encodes CAWGTIWDREQFF.

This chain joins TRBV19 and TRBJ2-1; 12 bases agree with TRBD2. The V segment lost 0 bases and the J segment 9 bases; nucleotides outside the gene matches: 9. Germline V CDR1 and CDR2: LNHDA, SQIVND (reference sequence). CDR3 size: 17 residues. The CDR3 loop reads CASSIETGLAGLGEQFF. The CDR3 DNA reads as TGTGCCAGTAGTATAGAGACGGGACTAGCGGGCTTAGGTGAGCAGTTCTTC. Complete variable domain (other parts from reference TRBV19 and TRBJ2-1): DGGITQSPKYLFRKEGQNVTLSCEQNLNHDAMYWYRQDPGQGLRLIYYSQIVNDFQKGDIAEGYSVSREKKESFPLTVTSAQKNPTAFYLCASSIETGLAGLGEQFFGPGTRLTVL.

This CDR3 is CASSPQQGRGEKLFF. The CDR3 nucleotides are TGTGCCAGCAGCCCCCAACAGGGAAGGGGTGAAAAACTGTTTTTT. This rearrangement joins TRBV7-9 to TRBJ1-4; maybe TRBD1 (6 bases). This CDR3 is 15 amino acids long. V was trimmed by 5 bases and J by 7 bases, leaving 17 bases between them. From germline, CDR1 is SEHNR and CDR2 FQNEAQ (reference sequence).

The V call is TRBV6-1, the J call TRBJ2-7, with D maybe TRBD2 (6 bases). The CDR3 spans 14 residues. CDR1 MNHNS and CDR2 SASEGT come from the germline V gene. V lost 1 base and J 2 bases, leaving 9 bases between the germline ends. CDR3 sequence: CASSEGGLPYEQYF. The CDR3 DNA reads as TGTGCCAGCAGTGAAGGGGGACTGCCCTACGAGCAGTACTTC.